This T cell receptor beta chain was observed in a study of blood T cell repertoires in COVID-19. V trimming: 4 bases; J trimming: 4 bases; junction bases outside the gene matches: 5. The CDR3 covers 15 residues. CDR1 SGHTS and CDR2 YDEGEE come from the germline V gene. The assay was immunoSEQ multiplex PCR, and TCRdb's table has in-frame clones only and misses some. In the table there are some 90,000 clones, less than 90% of which are singletons. The chain is built from TRBV5-8 and TRBJ2-1, with 10 bases fitting TRBD2. The material sequenced was peripheral blood. The sequence derives from a man older than 75 with active or convalescent COVID-19. CDR3 DNA: TGTGCCAGCAGCACCCGGACTAGCGGTTACAATGAGCAGTTCTTC. Residues: CASSTRTSGYNEQFF.